What follows are 5 T cell receptor beta chains derived from one specimen sequenced in a study of T cell responses to AZD1222 COVID-19 vaccine. Data came from immunoSEQ multiplex PCR; TCRdb stores just in-frame clones and leaves some out. The sample yields about 190,000 clones, approximately 94% seen once. The sample here was peripheral blood, taken 28 days after the second dose of the MenACWY control vaccine. These receptors were obtained from an adult who received the MenACWY meningococcal vaccine as a control.

V is TRBV12-3 or TRBV12-4 and J is TRBJ1-2; unclear D gene. Trimming removed 6 bases from V and 6 bases from J, with 14 bases in between. This CDR3 has 13 residues. CDR3 coding DNA: TGTGCCAGCAGCCCACGGGAGCAGGATGGCTACACCTTC. Its protein is CASSPREQDGYTF.

The CDR3 nucleotides read TGCGCCAGCAGCCCCAGGGTGGGGAACACTGAAGCTTTCTTT. Encoded protein: CASSPRVGNTEAFF. V is TRBV5-1 and J is TRBJ1-1; possibly TRBD1 for D (5 bases). Germline V gives CDR1 SGHRS, CDR2 YFSETQ. The CDR3 contains 14 residues. The V and J ends lost 4 bases and 1 base respectively, with 11 bases between them.

The J gene is TRBJ1-1, the V gene TRBV10-3; D is undetermined. The germline V gene encodes CDR1 ENHRY and CDR2 SYGVKD. The CDR3 consists of 13 residues. Trimming stripped 6 bases from V and 7 bases from J, with 15 bases between. The CDR3 region is CAIRPGREGEAFF. The CDR3 region has the DNA TGTGCCATCAGACCGGGTAGGGAGGGTGAAGCTTTCTTT.

The chain carries TRBV5-1 and TRBJ1-1; possibly TRBD1 for D (6 bases). The V gene's germline CDR1 is SGHRS and CDR2 YFSETQ. The ends were cut back, 2 bases at V and 5 bases at J, with 16 bases in the middle. CDR3 size: 15 residues. The CDR3, as DNA: TGCGCCAGCAGCTTACCAACACAGGGTCGGACTGAAGCTTTCTTT. Protein sequence: CASSLPTQGRTEAFF.

The gene calls are TRBV25-1 and TRBJ1-5, with D possibly TRBD1 on 6 matching bases. CDR1 is MGHDK, CDR2 SYGVNS, per germline. Trimming shortened V by 9 bases and J by 7 bases, and 10 bases separated the two germline ends. The CDR3 runs to 11 residues. The CDR3 reads CASGGRQPQHF. In nucleotides, the CDR3 is TGTGCCAGTGGGGGCAGACAGCCCCAGCATTTT.